The entry below gives a single T cell receptor beta chain sequence along with its context. Clones were sequenced by immunoSEQ multiplex PCR, and TCRdb holds only the in-frame ones, with some missing. The sample comprises approximately 170,000 clones, about 93% of which are singletons, and 0.68% rests with the top ten. These data originate in a study of control samples from healthy donors and cancer patients. This CDR3 has 14 amino acids. The trim removed 9 bases at V and 2 bases at J, leaving 6 bases unmatched. Per the germline V gene, CDR1 is ENHRY and CDR2 is SYGVKD. V and J are TRBV10-3 and TRBJ2-7; 11 nucleotides line up with TRBD2. The receptor was isolated from a woman between 25 and 40 years old in good health. Source material: blood. CDR3 sequence: CAIKPGLAAYEQYF. CDR3 nucleotides: TGTGCCATTAAACCGGGACTAGCGGCCTACGAGCAGTACTTC.